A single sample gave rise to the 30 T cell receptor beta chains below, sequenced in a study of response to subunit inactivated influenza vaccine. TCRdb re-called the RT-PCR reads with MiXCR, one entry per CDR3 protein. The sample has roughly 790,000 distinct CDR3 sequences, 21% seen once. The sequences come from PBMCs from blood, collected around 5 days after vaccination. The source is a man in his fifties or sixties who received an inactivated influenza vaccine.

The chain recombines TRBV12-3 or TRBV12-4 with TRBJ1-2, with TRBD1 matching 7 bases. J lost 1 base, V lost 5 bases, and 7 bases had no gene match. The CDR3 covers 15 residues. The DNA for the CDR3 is TGTGCCAGCAGTCCATGGACAGGTCTTAACTATGGCTACACCTTC. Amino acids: CASSPWTGLNYGYTF.

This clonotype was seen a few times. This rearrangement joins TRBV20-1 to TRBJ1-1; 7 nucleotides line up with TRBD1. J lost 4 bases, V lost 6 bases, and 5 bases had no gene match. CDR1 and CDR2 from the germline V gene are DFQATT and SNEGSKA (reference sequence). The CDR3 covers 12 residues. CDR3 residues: CSAKQGTTEAFF. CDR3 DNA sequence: TGCAGTGCGAAACAGGGGACCACTGAAGCTTTCTTT.

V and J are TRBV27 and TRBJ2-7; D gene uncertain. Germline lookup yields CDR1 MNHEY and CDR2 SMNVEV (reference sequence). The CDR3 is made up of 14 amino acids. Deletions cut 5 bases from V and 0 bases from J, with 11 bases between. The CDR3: CASSTHLSSYEQYF. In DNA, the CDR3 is TGTGCCAGCAGTACACACTTAAGCTCCTACGAGCAGTACTTC.

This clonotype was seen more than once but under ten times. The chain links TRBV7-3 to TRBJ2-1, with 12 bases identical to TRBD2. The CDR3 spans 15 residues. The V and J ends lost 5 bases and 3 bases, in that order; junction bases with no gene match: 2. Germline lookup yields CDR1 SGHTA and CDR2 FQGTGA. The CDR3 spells CASSRLAGDYNEQFF. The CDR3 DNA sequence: TGTGCCAGCAGCAGACTAGCGGGGGACTACAATGAGCAGTTCTTC.

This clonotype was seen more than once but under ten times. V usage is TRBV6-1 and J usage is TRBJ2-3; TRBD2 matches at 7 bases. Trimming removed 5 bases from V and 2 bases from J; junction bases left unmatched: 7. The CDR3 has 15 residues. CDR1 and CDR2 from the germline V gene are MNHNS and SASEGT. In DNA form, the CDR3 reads TGTGCCAGCAGTCGCCCTAGCGGATACACAGATACGCAGTATTTT. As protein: CASSRPSGYTDTQYF.

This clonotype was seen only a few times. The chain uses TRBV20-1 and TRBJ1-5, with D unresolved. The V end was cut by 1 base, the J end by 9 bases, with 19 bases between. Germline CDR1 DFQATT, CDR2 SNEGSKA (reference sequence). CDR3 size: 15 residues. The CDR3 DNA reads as TGCAGTGCTAGAGGTCAGACAACCTCTTTGGCGCCCCAGCATTTT. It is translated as CSARGQTTSLAPQHF.

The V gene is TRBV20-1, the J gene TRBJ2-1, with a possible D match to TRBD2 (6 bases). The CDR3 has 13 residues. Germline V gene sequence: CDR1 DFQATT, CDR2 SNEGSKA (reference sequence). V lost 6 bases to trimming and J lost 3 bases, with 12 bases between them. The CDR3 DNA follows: TGCAGTGCGTTACGGGGGAACTACAATGAGCAGTTCTTC. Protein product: CSALRGNYNEQFF.

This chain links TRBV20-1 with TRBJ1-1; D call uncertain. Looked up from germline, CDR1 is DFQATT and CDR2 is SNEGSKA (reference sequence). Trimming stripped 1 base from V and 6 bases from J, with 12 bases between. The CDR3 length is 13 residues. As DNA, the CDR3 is TGCAGTGCTAGAGGTCTGGCTGTCGCTGAAGCTTTCTTT. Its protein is CSARGLAVAEAFF.

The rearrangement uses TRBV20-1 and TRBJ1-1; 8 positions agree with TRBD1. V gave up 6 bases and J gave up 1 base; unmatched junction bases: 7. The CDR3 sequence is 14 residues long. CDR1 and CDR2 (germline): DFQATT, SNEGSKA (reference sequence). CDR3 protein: CSALTGAGNTEAFF. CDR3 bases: TGCAGTGCCTTGACAGGGGCCGGGAACACTGAAGCTTTCTTT.

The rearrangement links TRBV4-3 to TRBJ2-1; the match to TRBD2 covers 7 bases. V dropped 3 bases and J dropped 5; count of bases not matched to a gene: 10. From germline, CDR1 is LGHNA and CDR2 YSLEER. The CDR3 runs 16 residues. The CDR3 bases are TGCGCCAGCAGCCACTCCGGGACTATAATGGACAATGAGCAGTTCTTC. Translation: CASSHSGTIMDNEQFF.

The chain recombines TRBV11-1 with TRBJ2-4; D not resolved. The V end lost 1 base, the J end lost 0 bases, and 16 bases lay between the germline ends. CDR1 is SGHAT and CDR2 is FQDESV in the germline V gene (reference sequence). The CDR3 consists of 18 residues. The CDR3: CASSLEGSDIIAKNIQYF. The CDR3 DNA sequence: TGTGCCAGCAGCTTAGAAGGTTCGGATATCATAGCCAAAAACATTCAGTACTTC.

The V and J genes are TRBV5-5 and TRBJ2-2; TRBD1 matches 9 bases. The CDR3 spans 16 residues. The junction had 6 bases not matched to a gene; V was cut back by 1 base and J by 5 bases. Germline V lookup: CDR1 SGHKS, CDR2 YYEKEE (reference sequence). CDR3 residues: CASSLQTGGATGELFF. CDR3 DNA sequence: TGTGCCAGCAGCTTGCAAACAGGGGGCGCGACCGGGGAGCTGTTTTTT.

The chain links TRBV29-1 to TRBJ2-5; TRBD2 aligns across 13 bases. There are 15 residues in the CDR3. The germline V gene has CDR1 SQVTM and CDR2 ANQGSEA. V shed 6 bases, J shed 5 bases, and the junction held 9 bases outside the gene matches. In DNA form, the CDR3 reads TGCAGCGTCCCCCTCACTAGCGGGGGGGGTGAGACCCAGTACTTC. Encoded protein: CSVPLTSGGGETQYF.

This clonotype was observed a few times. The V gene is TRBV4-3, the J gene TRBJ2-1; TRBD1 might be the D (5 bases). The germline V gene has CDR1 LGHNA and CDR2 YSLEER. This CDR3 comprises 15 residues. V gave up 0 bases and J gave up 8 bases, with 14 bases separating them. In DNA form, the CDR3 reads TGCGCCAGCAGCCAAGATGACAGCGTTGGCGATGAGCAGTTCTTC. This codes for CASSQDDSVGDEQFF.

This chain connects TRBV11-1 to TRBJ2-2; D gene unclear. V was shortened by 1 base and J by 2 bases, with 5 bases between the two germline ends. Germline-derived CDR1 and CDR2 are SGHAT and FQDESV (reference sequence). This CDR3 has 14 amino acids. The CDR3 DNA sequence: TGTGCCAGCAGCTTAGGCGACAACACCGGGGAGCTGTTTTTT. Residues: CASSLGDNTGELFF.

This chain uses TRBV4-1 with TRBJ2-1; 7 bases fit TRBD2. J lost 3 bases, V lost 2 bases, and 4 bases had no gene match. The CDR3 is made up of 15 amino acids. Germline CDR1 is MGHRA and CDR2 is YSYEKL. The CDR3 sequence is CASSQSGAGYNEQFF. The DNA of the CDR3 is TGCGCCAGCAGCCAAAGCGGGGCCGGCTACAATGAGCAGTTCTTC.

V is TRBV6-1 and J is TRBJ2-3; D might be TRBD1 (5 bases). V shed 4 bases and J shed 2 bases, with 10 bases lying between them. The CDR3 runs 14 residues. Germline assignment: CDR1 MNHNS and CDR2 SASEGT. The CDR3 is CASSAGRNTDTQYF. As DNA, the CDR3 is TGTGCCAGCAGTGCAGGGCGCAACACAGATACGCAGTATTTT.

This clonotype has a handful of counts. The CDR3 reads CASSPGLAGGLIPLSQRDIQYF. The CDR3 region has the DNA TGTGCCAGCTCACCCGGACTAGCGGGGGGCCTAATCCCTCTAAGCCAAAGGGACATTCAGTACTTC. The V gene is TRBV18, the J gene TRBJ2-4, with 14 nucleotides matching TRBD2. V was clipped by 3 bases and J by 8 bases; unmatched bases: 24. Germline V gene sequence: CDR1 KGHSH, CDR2 LQKENI. The CDR3 has 22 residues.

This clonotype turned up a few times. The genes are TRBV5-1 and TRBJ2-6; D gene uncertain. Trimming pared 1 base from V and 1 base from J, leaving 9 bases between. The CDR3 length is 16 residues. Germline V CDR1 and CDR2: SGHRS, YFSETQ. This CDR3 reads CASSLTVTSGANVLTF. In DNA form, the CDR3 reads TGCGCCAGCAGCTTGACTGTTACTTCTGGGGCCAACGTCCTGACTTTC. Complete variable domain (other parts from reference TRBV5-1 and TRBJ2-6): KAGVTQTPRYLIKTRGQQVTLSCSPISGHRSVSWYQQTPGQGLQFLFEYFSETQRNKGNFPGRFSGRQFSNSRSEMNVSTLELGDSALYLCASSLTVTSGANVLTFGAGSRLTVL.

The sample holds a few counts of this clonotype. The DNA of the CDR3 is TGTGCCAGCAGTACCGGGGTCCCTCCTGGAAACACCATATATTTT. Its translation is CASSTGVPPGNTIYF. The rearrangement links TRBV6-1 to TRBJ1-3; D gene ambiguous. Germline-derived CDR1 and CDR2 are MNHNS and SASEGT. The CDR3 has 15 amino acids. With 5 bases removed from V and 2 bases from J, the gap between germline ends came to 13 bases.

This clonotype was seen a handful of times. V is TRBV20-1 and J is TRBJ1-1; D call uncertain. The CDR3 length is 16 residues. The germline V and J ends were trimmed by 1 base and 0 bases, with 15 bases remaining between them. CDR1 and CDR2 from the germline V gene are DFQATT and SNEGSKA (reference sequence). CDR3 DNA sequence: TGCAGTGCTAGAGTACTGGCATACGCTATGAACACTGAAGCTTTCTTT. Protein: CSARVLAYAMNTEAFF.

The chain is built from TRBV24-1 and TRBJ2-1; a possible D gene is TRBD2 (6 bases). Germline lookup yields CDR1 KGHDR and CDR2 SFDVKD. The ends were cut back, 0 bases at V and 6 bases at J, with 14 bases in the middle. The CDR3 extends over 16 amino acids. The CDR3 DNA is TGTGCCACCAGTGATTTGCAAGGGACTGGGGCCAATGAGCAGTTCTTC. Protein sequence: CATSDLQGTGANEQFF.

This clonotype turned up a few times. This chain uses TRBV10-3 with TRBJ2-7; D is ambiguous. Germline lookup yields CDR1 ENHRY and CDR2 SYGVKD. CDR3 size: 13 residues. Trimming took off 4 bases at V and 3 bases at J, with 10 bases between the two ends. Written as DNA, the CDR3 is TGTGCCATCAGTGGGAAAGGAAGCTACGAGCAGTACTTC. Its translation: CAISGKGSYEQYF.

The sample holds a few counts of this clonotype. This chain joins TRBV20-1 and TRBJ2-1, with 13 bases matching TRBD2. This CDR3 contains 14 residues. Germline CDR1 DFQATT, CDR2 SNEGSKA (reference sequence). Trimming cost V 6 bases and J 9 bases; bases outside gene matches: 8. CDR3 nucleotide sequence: TGCAGTGCGCCACTAGCGGGAGGGCCTTTTGAGCAGTTCTTC. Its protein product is CSAPLAGGPFEQFF.

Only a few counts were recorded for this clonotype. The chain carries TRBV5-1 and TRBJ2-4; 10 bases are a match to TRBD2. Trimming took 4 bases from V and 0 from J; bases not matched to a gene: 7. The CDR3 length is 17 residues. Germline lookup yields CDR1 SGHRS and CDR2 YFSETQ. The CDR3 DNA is TGCGCCAGCAGCCGACTAGCGGGTGCCTTAGCCAAAAACATTCAGTACTTC. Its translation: CASSRLAGALAKNIQYF.

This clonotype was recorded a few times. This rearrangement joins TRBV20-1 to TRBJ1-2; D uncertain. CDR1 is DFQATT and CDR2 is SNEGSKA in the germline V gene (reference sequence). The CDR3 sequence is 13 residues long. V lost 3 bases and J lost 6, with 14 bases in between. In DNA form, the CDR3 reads TGCAGTGCTAGGTTACCGAACGGGGATGGCTACACCTTC. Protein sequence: CSARLPNGDGYTF.

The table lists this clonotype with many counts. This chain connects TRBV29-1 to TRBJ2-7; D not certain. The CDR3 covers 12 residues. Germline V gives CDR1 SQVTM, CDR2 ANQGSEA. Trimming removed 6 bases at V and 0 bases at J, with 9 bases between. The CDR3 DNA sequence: TGCAGCGTGACAAAGAGCTCCTACGAGCAGTACTTC. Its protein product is CSVTKSSYEQYF.

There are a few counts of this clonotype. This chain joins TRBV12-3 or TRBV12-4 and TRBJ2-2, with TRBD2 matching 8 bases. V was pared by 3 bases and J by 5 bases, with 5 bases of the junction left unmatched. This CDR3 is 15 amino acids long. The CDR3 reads CASSFGGGRTGELFF. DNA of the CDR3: TGTGCCAGCAGTTTCGGCGGGGGGAGAACCGGGGAGCTGTTTTTT.

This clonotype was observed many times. The CDR3 reads CSARDNTGTYEQYF. DNA for the CDR3: TGCAGTGCTAGAGACAATACAGGGACCTACGAGCAGTACTTC. The V call is TRBV20-1, the J call TRBJ2-7; possibly TRBD1 for D (6 bases). Germline CDR1 and CDR2: DFQATT and SNEGSKA (reference sequence). The V and J ends lost 0 bases and 2 bases respectively, with 11 bases between them. This CDR3 has 14 amino acids.

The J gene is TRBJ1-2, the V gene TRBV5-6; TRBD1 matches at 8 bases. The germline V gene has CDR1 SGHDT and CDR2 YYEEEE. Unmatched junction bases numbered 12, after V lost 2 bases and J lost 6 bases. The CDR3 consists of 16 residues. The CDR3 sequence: CASSLLSGGGFHGYTF. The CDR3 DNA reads TGTGCCAGCAGCTTACTTTCAGGGGGCGGTTTCCATGGCTACACCTTC.